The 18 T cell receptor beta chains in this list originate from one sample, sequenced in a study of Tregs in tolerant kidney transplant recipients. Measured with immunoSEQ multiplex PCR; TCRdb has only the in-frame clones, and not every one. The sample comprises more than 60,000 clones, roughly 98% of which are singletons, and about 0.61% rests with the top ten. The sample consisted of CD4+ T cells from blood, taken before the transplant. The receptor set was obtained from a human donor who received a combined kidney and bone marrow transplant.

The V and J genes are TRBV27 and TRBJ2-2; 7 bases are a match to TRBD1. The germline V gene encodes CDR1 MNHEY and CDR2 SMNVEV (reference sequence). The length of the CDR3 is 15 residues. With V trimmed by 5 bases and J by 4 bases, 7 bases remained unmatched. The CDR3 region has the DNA TGTGCCAGCAGTGCGGACAGGCGACTCACCGGGGAGCTGTTTTTT. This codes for CASSADRRLTGELFF.

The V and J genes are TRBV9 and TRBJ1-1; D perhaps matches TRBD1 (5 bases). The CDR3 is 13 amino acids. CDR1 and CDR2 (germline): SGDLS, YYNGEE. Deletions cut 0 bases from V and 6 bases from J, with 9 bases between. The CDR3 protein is CASSVVNRPEAFF. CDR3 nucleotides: TGTGCCAGCAGCGTAGTAAACAGGCCTGAAGCTTTCTTT.

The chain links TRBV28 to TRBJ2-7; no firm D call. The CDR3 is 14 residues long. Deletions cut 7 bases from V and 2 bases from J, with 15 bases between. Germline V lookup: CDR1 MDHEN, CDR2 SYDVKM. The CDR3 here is CASTTYSVPYEQYF. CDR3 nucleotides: TGTGCCAGCACCACGTATTCGGTCCCCTACGAGCAGTACTTC.

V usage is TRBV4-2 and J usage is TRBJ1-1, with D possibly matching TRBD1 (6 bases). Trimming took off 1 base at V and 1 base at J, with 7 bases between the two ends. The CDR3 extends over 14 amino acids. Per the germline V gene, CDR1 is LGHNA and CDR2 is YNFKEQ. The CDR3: CASSQGGGNTEAFF. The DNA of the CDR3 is TGTGCCAGCAGCCAAGGAGGGGGGAACACTGAAGCTTTCTTT.

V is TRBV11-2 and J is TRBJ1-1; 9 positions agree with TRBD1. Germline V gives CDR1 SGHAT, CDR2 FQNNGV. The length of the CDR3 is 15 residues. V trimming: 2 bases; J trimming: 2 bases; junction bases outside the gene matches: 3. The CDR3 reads CASSLNRGLNTEAFF. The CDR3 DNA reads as TGTGCCAGCAGCTTAAACAGGGGGCTTAACACTGAAGCTTTCTTT.

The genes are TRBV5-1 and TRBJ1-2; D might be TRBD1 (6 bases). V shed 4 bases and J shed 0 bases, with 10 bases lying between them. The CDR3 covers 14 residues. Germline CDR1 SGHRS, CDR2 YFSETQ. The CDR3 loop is CASSPQGANYGYTF. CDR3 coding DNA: TGCGCCAGCAGCCCACAGGGAGCTAACTATGGCTACACCTTC.

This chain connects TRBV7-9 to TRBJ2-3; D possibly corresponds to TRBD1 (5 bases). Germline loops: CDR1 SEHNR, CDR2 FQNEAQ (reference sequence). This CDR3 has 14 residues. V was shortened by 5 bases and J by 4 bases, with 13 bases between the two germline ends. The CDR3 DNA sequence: TGTGCCAGCAGCCCACAGGCTTTGGCAGATACGCAGTATTTT. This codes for CASSPQALADTQYF.

CDR3 sequence (DNA): TGTGCCAGCAGCACCTCGGGGAACACTGAAGCTTTCTTT. Protein product: CASSTSGNTEAFF. This chain uses TRBV25-1 with TRBJ1-1, with no clear D. This CDR3 is 13 amino acids long. Germline loops: CDR1 MGHDK, CDR2 SYGVNS. Trimming took off 6 bases at V and 1 base at J, with 9 bases between the two ends.

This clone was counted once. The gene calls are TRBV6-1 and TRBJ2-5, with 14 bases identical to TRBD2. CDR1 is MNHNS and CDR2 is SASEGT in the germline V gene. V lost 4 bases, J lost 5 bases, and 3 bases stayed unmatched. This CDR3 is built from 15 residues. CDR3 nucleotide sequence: TGTGCCAGCAGTGCGACTAGCGGGAGGGTGGAGACCCAGTACTTC. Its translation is CASSATSGRVETQYF.

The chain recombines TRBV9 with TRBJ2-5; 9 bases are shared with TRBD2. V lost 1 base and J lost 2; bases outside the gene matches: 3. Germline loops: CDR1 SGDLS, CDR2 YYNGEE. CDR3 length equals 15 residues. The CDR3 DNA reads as TGTGCCAGCAGCGTACCGACTAGCGGACAAGAGACCCAGTACTTC. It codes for CASSVPTSGQETQYF.

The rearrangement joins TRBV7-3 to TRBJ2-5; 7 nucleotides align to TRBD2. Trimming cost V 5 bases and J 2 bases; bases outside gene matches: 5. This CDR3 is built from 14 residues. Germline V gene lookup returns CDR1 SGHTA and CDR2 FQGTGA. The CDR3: CASSLVGGQETQYF. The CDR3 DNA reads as TGTGCCAGCAGCCTGGTGGGAGGGCAAGAGACCCAGTACTTC. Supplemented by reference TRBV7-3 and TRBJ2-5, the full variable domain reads GAGVSQTPSNKVTEKGKYVELRCDPISGHTALYWYRQSLGQGPEFLIYFQGTGAADDSGLPNDRFFAVRPEGSVSTLKIQRTERGDSAVYLCASSLVGGQETQYFGPGTRLLVL.

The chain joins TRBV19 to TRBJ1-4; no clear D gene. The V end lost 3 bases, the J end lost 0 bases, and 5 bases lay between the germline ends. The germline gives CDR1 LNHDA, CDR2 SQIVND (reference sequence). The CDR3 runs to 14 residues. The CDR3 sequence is CASSISATNEKLFF. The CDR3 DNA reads TGTGCCAGTAGTATCAGTGCAACTAATGAAAAACTGTTTTTT.

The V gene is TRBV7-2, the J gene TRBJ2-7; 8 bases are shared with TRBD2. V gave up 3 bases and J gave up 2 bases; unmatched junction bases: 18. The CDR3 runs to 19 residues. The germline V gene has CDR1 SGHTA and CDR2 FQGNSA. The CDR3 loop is CASSLPAGVSGDYTYEQYF. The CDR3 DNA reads TGTGCCAGCAGCTTGCCAGCGGGTGTTAGCGGGGACTATACCTACGAGCAGTACTTC.

The CDR3 loop is CASSAGEWGASGELFF. The CDR3 nucleotides are TGTGCCAGTAGTGCGGGAGAATGGGGCGCATCCGGGGAGCTGTTTTTT. The chain joins TRBV19 to TRBJ2-2; TRBD2 matches at 7 bases. The V gene's germline CDR1 is LNHDA and CDR2 SQIVND (reference sequence). The J segment lost 6 bases and the V segment lost 5 bases, leaving 12 bases of the junction unmatched. The CDR3 contains 16 residues.

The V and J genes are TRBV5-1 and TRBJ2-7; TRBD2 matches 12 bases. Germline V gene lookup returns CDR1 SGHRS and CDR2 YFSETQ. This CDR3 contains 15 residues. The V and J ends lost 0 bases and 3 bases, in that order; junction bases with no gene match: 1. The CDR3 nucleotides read TGCGCCAGCAGCTTGGCACTAGCGGGAGGCTACGAGCAGTACTTC. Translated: CASSLALAGGYEQYF.

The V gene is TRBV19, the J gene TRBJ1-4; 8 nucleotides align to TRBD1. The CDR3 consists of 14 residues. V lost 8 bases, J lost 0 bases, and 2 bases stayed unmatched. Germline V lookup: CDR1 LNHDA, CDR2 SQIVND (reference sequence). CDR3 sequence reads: CASLDRATNEKLFF. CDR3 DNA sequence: TGTGCCAGTTTGGACAGGGCAACTAATGAAAAACTGTTTTTT.

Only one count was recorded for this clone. The CDR3 region has the DNA TGTGCCATGGGGGGACTCTATGGCTACACCTTC. This encodes CAMGGLYGYTF. This chain links TRBV10-3 with TRBJ1-2; D may be TRBD1 (5 bases). Germline CDR1 ENHRY, CDR2 SYGVKD. There are 11 residues in the CDR3. V was pared by 9 bases and J by 4 bases, with 9 bases between.

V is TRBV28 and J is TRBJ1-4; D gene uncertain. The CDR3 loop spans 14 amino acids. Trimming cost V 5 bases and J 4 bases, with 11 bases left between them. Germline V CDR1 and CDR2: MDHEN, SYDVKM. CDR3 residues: CASSLRQVNEKLFF. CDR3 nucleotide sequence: TGTGCCAGCAGTCTCAGACAAGTTAATGAAAAACTGTTTTTT. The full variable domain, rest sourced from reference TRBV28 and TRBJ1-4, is DVKVTQSSRYLVKRTGEKVFLECVQDMDHENMFWYRQDPGLGLRLIYFSYDVKMKEKGDIPEGYSVSREKKERFSLILESASTNQTSMYLCASSLRQVNEKLFFGSGTQLSVL.